In its sample, the clone carrying this TCR beta chain was seen a few times. Antigen unknown. A clone one base away is much larger, so this may be a read error. This sample is drawn from a study of tumor-infiltrating lymphocytes in primary liver carcinoma. About the research overall: These patients were men and women whose ages were 30 to 69 years.

This CDR3 has 12 amino acids. Germline V gene sequence: CDR1 SGHDT, CDR2 YYEEEE. The V gene lost 6 bases and the J gene lost 8 bases, with 13 bases spanning the gap. Study-wide results and caveats: Tumor specimens were characterized by a significantly higher top-250-clone fraction than blood (p = 0.039). Tumor-adjacent and tumor-blood pairs displayed less overlap than did pairs of tumor regions.

Unsorted bulk tissue (roughly 19-31 mg) underwent RNA and DNA co-extraction. Every patient had chronic HBV infection and was treatment-naive. TCR beta cDNA was made from around 460 ng total RNA with a constant-region primer. Three rounds of nested multiplex PCR with slightly modified ARM-PCR produced TCR beta libraries. For roughly 10 cycles apiece, the opening two PCR rounds ran with TRBV1-TRBV30 forward primers and a C-beta reverse primer. TCRdb ran MiXCR on the multiplex PCR reads and lists one entry per CDR3 protein. The table lists 85,000 to 100,000 distinct CDR3 sequences, approximately 68% of them singletons.

The sample taken for sequencing was tumor-adjacent normal liver tissue. The TCR was taken from a man aged 35 to 55 with primary liver carcinoma and hepatitis B virus infection. The V and J genes are TRBV5-6 and TRBJ2-3, with no clear D. CDR3 nucleotides: TGTGCCAGCAATTCCATTCTATCTACGCAGTATTTT. Translating gives CASNSILSTQYF.